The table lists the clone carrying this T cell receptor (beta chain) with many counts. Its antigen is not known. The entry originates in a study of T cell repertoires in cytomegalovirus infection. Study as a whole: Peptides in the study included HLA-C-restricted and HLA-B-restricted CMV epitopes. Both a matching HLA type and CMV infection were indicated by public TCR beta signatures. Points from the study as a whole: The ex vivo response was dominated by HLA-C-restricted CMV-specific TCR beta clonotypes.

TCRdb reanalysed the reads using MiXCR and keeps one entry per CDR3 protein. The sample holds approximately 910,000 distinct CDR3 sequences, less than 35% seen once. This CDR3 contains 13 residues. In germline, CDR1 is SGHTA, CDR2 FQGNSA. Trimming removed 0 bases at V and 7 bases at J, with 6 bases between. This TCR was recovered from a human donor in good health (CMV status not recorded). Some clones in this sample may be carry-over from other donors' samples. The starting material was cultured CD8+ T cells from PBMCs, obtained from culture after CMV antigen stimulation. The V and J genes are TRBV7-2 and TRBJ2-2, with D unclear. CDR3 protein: CASSLAWGGELFF. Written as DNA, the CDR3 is TGTGCCAGCAGCTTAGCGTGGGGCGGGGAGCTGTTTTTT.